The clone carrying this T cell receptor (beta chain) was detected once. Antigen: not known. This sample is drawn from a study of beta chain features in type 1 diabetes. Study-wide context: All of the samples together had roughly 110 million sorted cells examined. Study findings and constraints: Shortening of TCRB CDR3s, moderate but significant, appeared in all four CD4+ subsets of Type 1 diabetes patients.

The germline gives CDR1 LNHDA, CDR2 SQIVND (reference sequence). CDR3 size: 13 residues. V lost 4 bases to trimming and J lost 10 bases, with 14 bases between them. Investigators reverse transcribed all isolated RNA, so they sequenced expressed TCRB transcripts. Sequenced by immunoSEQ multiplex PCR; TCRdb stores in-frame clones only, minus some. Of 200,000 to 250,000 clones in the sample, 27% were seen once. The chain recombines TRBV19 with TRBJ2-4; the D gene is possibly TRBD1 (7 bases). The sample consisted of central memory CD4+ T cells from blood. The sequence derives from a man aged 25 to 45 in good health. The DNA for the CDR3 is TGTGCCAGTAGTAGGGGGGACAGTGGGATTCAGTACTTC. This sequence encodes CASSRGDSGIQYF.